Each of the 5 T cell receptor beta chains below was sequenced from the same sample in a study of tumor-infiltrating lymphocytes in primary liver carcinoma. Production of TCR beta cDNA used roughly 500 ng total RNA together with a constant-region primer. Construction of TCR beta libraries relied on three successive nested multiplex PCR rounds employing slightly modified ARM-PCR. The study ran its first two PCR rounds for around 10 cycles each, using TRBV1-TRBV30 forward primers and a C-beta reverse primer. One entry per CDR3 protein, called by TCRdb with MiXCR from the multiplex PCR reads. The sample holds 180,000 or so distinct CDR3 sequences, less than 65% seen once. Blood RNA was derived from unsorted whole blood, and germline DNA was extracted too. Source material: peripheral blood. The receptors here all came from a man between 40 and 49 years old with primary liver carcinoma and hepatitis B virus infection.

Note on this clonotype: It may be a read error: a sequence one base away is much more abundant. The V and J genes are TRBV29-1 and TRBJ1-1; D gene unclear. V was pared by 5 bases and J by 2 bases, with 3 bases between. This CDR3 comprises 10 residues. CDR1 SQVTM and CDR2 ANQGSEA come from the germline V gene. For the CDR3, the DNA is TGCAGCGTTTTTAACACTGAAGCTTTCTTT. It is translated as CSVFNTEAFF.

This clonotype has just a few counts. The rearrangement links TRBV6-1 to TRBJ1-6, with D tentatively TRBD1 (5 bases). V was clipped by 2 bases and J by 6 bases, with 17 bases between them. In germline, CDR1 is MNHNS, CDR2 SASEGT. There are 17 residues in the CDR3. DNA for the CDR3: TGTGCCAGCAGTGAATATGCCACCGACAGCATTAATTCACCCCTCCACTTT. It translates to CASSEYATDSINSPLHF.

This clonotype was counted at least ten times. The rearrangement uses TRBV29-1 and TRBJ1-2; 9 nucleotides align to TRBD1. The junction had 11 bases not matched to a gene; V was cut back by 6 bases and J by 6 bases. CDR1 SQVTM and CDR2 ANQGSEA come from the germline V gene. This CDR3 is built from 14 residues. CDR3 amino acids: CSVRSSGQGDGYTF. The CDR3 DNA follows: TGCAGCGTCCGAAGTTCGGGACAGGGAGATGGCTACACCTTC.

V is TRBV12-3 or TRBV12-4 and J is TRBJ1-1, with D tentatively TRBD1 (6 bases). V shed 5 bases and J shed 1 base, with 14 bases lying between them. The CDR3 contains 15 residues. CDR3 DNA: TGTGCCAGCAGTCCCCGAACAGGGTGGAACACTGAAGCTTTCTTT. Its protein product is CASSPRTGWNTEAFF.

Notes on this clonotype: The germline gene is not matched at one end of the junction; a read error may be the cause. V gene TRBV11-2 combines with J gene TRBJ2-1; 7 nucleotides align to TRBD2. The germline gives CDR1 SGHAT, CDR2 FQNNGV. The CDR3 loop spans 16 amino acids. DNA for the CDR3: TGTGCCAACAGCTTAGAGAGGGACTACACATACAGGGAGCAGTTCTTC. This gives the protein CANSLERDYTYREQFF.